The 29 T cell receptor beta chains presented below share a single source sample, sequenced in a study of glioma-infiltrating T cells. The iRepertoire nested amplicon-rescue multiplex PCR amplified TCR alpha and beta CDR3s from RNA. TCRdb fed the multiplex PCR reads into MiXCR, producing one record per CDR3 protein. The sample has 300,000 to 450,000 distinct CDR3 sequences; 41% are singletons. The sequencing input was glioma tissue, nonneoplastic brain tissue, or PBMCs (not recorded which). Receptor source: a human donor with low-grade glioma or glioblastoma, undergoing nonglioma brain surgery, or in good health (not recorded which).

This clonotype was counted many times. The gene calls are TRBV27 and TRBJ2-7, with TRBD1 matching 8 bases. V shed 6 bases and J 3 bases; nucleotides not matched to a gene: 10. The length of the CDR3 is 15 residues. Germline loops: CDR1 MNHEY, CDR2 SMNVEV (reference sequence). The CDR3 is CASSGTGTGRYEQYF. The CDR3 DNA follows: TGTGCCAGCAGCGGCACCGGGACAGGACGCTACGAGCAGTACTTC.

Ten or more counts support this clonotype. V usage is TRBV20-1 and J usage is TRBJ2-1; 10 nucleotides agree with TRBD2. J was trimmed by 7 bases and V by 3 bases; bases with no gene match: 9. This CDR3 region has 15 residues. Germline V gene data show CDR1 as DFQATT and CDR2 as SNEGSKA (reference sequence). Here the CDR3 reads CSASPLAGVENEQFF. The CDR3 bases are TGCAGTGCTAGCCCGCTAGCGGGAGTTGAGAATGAGCAGTTCTTC.

There are a few counts of this clonotype. The gene calls are TRBV4-1 and TRBJ1-1; TRBD1 agrees at 8 bases. Germline values: CDR1 MGHRA, CDR2 YSYEKL. The CDR3 runs to 16 residues. J gave up 0 bases and V 4 bases, and 7 bases lay outside the gene matches. CDR3 amino acids: CASSRRGQGVNTEAFF. In nucleotides, the CDR3 is TGCGCCAGCAGCCGGCGAGGACAGGGCGTGAACACTGAAGCTTTCTTT.

In the case of this clonotype: Given the absence of the conserved phenylalanine or tryptophan at the CDR3 end, a read error is likely. The V gene is TRBV28, the J gene TRBJ2-7; D unresolved. Germline V gene lookup returns CDR1 MDHEN and CDR2 SYDVKM. The CDR3 totals 13 residues. V gave up 0 bases and J gave up 9 bases, with 12 bases separating them. CDR3 sequence (DNA): TGTGCCAGCAGTTTATGGTTGGGCCCGAGGCAGTACTTA. Translated: CASSLWLGPRQYL.

This clonotype has at least ten counts. The V and J genes are TRBV7-2 and TRBJ2-7; 8 bases line up with TRBD1. In germline, CDR1 is SGHTA, CDR2 FQGNSA. The CDR3 covers 14 residues. V shed 4 bases and J 3 bases; nucleotides not matched to a gene: 5. CDR3 in DNA: TGTGCCAGCAGCTCACAGGGGGGACTCTACGAGCAGTACTTC. Encoded protein: CASSSQGGLYEQYF.

This clonotype has a handful of counts. The chain carries TRBV10-3 and TRBJ2-7; D uncertain. Germline values: CDR1 ENHRY, CDR2 SYGVKD. The CDR3 loop spans 14 amino acids. The germline V and J ends were trimmed by 3 bases and 3 bases, with 12 bases remaining between them. This CDR3 reads CAISDMDVNYEQYF. The CDR3 DNA follows: TGTGCCATCAGTGATATGGACGTAAACTACGAGCAGTACTTC.

This clonotype has a count of ten or more. This chain connects TRBV6-6 to TRBJ2-1; D gene ambiguous. Looked up from germline, CDR1 is MNHNY and CDR2 is SVGAGI (reference sequence). Trimming took 0 bases from V and 4 from J, leaving 4 bases between them. This CDR3 is built from 13 residues. As DNA, the CDR3 is TGTGCCAGCAGTTACTCCCAGTACAATGAGCAGTTCTTC. Its translation is CASSYSQYNEQFF.

This clonotype appeared a few times. The V gene is TRBV19, the J gene TRBJ1-3; the D gene is possibly TRBD1 (6 bases). The germline CDR1 and CDR2 sequences are LNHDA and SQIVND (reference sequence). CDR3 length: 15 amino acids. Trimming removed 7 bases at V and 4 bases at J, with 17 bases between. The CDR3 DNA follows: TGTGCCAGTAACGTGGGACATGTCGCAGGAAACACCATATATTTT. Translating gives CASNVGHVAGNTIYF.

This clonotype was counted many times. The J gene is TRBJ2-1, the V gene TRBV6-1; 9 nucleotides match TRBD2. The CDR3 loop spans 14 amino acids. V lost 7 bases, J lost 7 bases, and 8 bases stayed unmatched. Germline V gives CDR1 MNHNS, CDR2 SASEGT. The CDR3 protein is CASILSGSWNEQFF. The CDR3 bases are TGTGCCAGCATCCTTAGCGGGAGCTGGAATGAGCAGTTCTTC.

In regard to this clonotype: The CDR3 carries no conserved terminal phenylalanine or tryptophan, so it likely arises from a read error. The V and J genes are TRBV28 and TRBJ2-1; tentative D call: TRBD1 (6 bases). The CDR3 is 12 amino acids. The V and J ends lost 3 bases and 8 bases respectively, with 8 bases between them. Germline assignment: CDR1 MDHEN and CDR2 SYDVKM. Written as DNA, the CDR3 is TGTGCCAGCAGTTTGGGGGCGTATGAGCAGTTCTTA. Protein product: CASSLGAYEQFL.

In this sample, this clonotype turned up a few times. The chain uses TRBV28 and TRBJ2-7, with D unresolved. The CDR3 extends over 11 amino acids. Trimming cost V 8 bases and J 7 bases, with 12 bases left between them. Germline V gene data show CDR1 as MDHEN and CDR2 as SYDVKM. This CDR3 is CASGLWGEQYF. The CDR3 DNA sequence: TGTGCCAGCGGTCTATGGGGAGAGCAGTACTTC.

The V gene is TRBV12-3 or TRBV12-4, the J gene TRBJ2-7, with a tentative D call TRBD1 (6 bases). The CDR3 is 14 amino acids. Trimming pared 4 bases from V and 1 base from J, leaving 11 bases between. The CDR3 protein is CASSWGTTSYEQYF. The CDR3 nucleotides are TGTGCCAGCAGTTGGGGGACAACTTCCTACGAGCAGTACTTC.

A remark on this clonotype: This could be a read error, since a much larger clone is one nucleotide away. V is TRBV6-5 and J is TRBJ1-2, with D maybe TRBD1 (6 bases). Trimming cost V 4 bases and J 4 bases, with 16 bases left between them. This CDR3 has 15 residues. The germline gives CDR1 MNHEY, CDR2 SVGAGI. CDR3 nucleotides: TGTGCCAGCAGTTTTGACGGGACATGGATCTATGGCTACACCTTC. Its protein product is CASSFDGTWIYGYTF.

This clonotype was found many times. CDR3 region: CASSWSGTSVIYEQYF. Written as DNA, the CDR3 is TGTGCCAGCAGTTGGTCCGGGACTAGCGTTATTTACGAGCAGTACTTC. The rearrangement links TRBV27 to TRBJ2-7; 10 nucleotides line up with TRBD2. Germline V gene sequence: CDR1 MNHEY, CDR2 SMNVEV (reference sequence). The CDR3 has 16 residues. Germline trimming cut 4 bases from V and 4 bases from J; bases unmatched to any gene: 10.

This chain links TRBV10-3 with TRBJ1-1, with 7 bases identical to TRBD1. Germline V gene sequence: CDR1 ENHRY, CDR2 SYGVKD. J was trimmed by 0 bases and V by 6 bases; bases with no gene match: 4. The CDR3 runs 14 residues. The CDR3 region is CAIRVQGMNTEAFF. DNA of the CDR3: TGTGCCATCAGGGTACAGGGGATGAACACTGAAGCTTTCTTT.

This clonotype showed up many times. V gene TRBV28 combines with J gene TRBJ1-5; D is unclear. Trimming left V 7 bases short and J 3 bases short, with 13 bases between. The V gene's germline CDR1 is MDHEN and CDR2 SYDVKM. The CDR3 extends over 14 amino acids. The CDR3 loop reads CASKSSLVNQPQHF. The CDR3 DNA sequence: TGTGCCAGCAAATCCAGCCTCGTCAATCAGCCCCAGCATTTT.

This clonotype was found a few times. This chain connects TRBV20-1 to TRBJ2-3, with 8 bases fitting TRBD2. Per the germline V gene, CDR1 is DFQATT and CDR2 is SNEGSKA (reference sequence). This CDR3 is 15 amino acids long. Trimming removed 2 bases from V and 2 bases from J; junction bases left unmatched: 6. DNA for the CDR3: TGCAGTGCTAGACCTAGCGGGCGGGTCACAGATACGCAGTATTTT. This codes for CSARPSGRVTDTQYF.

Points on this clonotype: Being one base from a much bigger clone, this may be a read error. V is TRBV15 and J is TRBJ2-7; 11 nucleotides agree with TRBD2. Germline trimming cut 10 bases from V and 6 bases from J; bases unmatched to any gene: 14. This CDR3 contains 15 residues. Germline CDR1 reads LNHNV; CDR2 reads YYDKDF (reference sequence). DNA of the CDR3: TGTGCCAGCAGAGCCGGGACTAGCGGATTGAGCGAGCAGTACTTC. Protein: CASRAGTSGLSEQYF. The complete variable domain, with remaining parts taken from reference TRBV15 and TRBJ2-7, reads DAMVIQNPRYQVTQFGKPVTLSCSQTLNHNVMYWYQQKSSQAPKLLFHYYDKDFNNEADTPDNFQSRRPNTSFCFLDIRSPGLGDTAMYLCASRAGTSGLSEQYFGPGTRLTVT.

Ten or more counts support this clonotype. The chain couples TRBV25-1 to TRBJ2-1, with 14 positions matching TRBD2. CDR3 length: 20 residues. Germline V lookup: CDR1 MGHDK, CDR2 SYGVNS. With V trimmed by 3 bases and J by 0 bases, 10 bases remained unmatched. CDR3 residues: CASSDPPGLAGEVSYNEQFF. In DNA, the CDR3 is TGTGCCAGCAGTGATCCACCGGGACTAGCGGGAGAAGTCTCCTACAATGAGCAGTTCTTC.

V and J are TRBV7-2 and TRBJ2-7, with 8 bases aligning to TRBD2. Germline V gene data show CDR1 as SGHTA and CDR2 as FQGNSA. The V and J ends lost 3 bases and 4 bases, in that order; junction bases with no gene match: 5. The CDR3 loop spans 14 amino acids. The CDR3 nucleotides are TGTGCCAGCAGCTTTGCGGGAGGTAGATACGAGCAGTACTTC. It codes for CASSFAGGRYEQYF.

This clonotype was observed once. One end of the junction is discordant with germline, which a read error may explain. The chain employs TRBV6-2 or TRBV6-3 and TRBJ2-1; weak D call: TRBD1 (6 bases). Germline V gene lookup returns CDR1 MNHEY and CDR2 SVGEGT. The CDR3 is made up of 12 amino acids. The CDR3 nucleotides are TGTGCCAGCCTGGGGGCGGGCAATGTGCAGTTCTTC. It specifies CASLGAGNVQFF.

The chain employs TRBV6-2 or TRBV6-3 and TRBJ2-7, with TRBD1 identical over 8 bases. This CDR3 has 14 residues. Germline V gives CDR1 MNHEY, CDR2 SVGEGT. V shed 5 bases, J shed 5 bases, and the junction held 8 bases outside the gene matches. The CDR3 protein is CASSLTGQGDEQYF. The DNA for the CDR3 is TGTGCCAGCAGTCTGACAGGACAGGGCGACGAGCAGTACTTC.

This clonotype was seen many times. The chain joins TRBV28 to TRBJ2-3; no clear D. CDR1 is MDHEN, CDR2 SYDVKM, per germline. The CDR3 length is 14 residues. Trimming took 5 bases from V and 0 from J, leaving 9 bases between them. CDR3 loop: CASSLPDSTDTQYF. CDR3 nucleotides: TGTGCCAGCAGTCTCCCGGACAGCACAGATACGCAGTATTTT.

A few counts support this clonotype. As DNA, the CDR3 is TGTGCCAGCAGAACGGAGACTAATGAAAAACTGTTTTTT. It translates to CASRTETNEKLFF. This chain links TRBV27 with TRBJ1-4; the D is unclear. Per the germline V gene, CDR1 is MNHEY and CDR2 is SMNVEV (reference sequence). The V and J ends lost 6 bases and 2 bases respectively, with 7 bases between them. The CDR3 contains 13 residues.

The V gene is TRBV19, the J gene TRBJ2-7; D gene unclear. CDR1 and CDR2 (germline): LNHDA, SQIVND (reference sequence). CDR3 length equals 13 residues. Trimming shortened V by 5 bases and J by 1 base, and 9 bases separated the two germline ends. Here the CDR3 reads CASSPTLSYEQYF. CDR3 DNA sequence: TGTGCCAGTAGTCCGACGCTTTCCTACGAGCAGTACTTC.

The chain employs TRBV19 and TRBJ1-5; weak D call: TRBD1 (6 bases). Germline lookup yields CDR1 LNHDA and CDR2 SQIVND (reference sequence). Trimming removed 5 bases at V and 2 bases at J, with 10 bases between. The CDR3 loop spans 14 amino acids. This chain's CDR3 is CASSPGQRNQPQHF. The CDR3 DNA reads as TGTGCCAGTAGTCCGGGACAACGCAATCAGCCCCAGCATTTT.

This chain joins TRBV20-1 and TRBJ2-7; tentatively, D is TRBD1 (5 bases). CDR3 length equals 12 residues. CDR1 DFQATT and CDR2 SNEGSKA come from the germline V gene (reference sequence). V lost 2 bases, J lost 3 bases, and 8 bases lay in between. The CDR3 DNA reads TGCAGTGCTAGATGGACATACTACGAGCAGTACTTC. Protein: CSARWTYYEQYF.

The sample holds a few counts of this clonotype. The rearrangement joins TRBV20-1 to TRBJ2-3; D uncertain. This CDR3 has 15 residues. The germline V and J ends were trimmed by 0 bases and 0 bases, with 10 bases remaining between them. The V gene's germline CDR1 is DFQATT and CDR2 SNEGSKA (reference sequence). CDR3 bases: TGCAGTGCTAGAGATGGTGGGCAGAGCACAGATACGCAGTATTTT. As protein: CSARDGGQSTDTQYF.

V is TRBV7-9 and J is TRBJ2-1; TRBD2 aligns across 9 bases. With V trimmed by 2 bases and J by 8 bases, 7 bases remained unmatched. The CDR3 covers 15 residues. CDR1 and CDR2 from the germline V gene are SEHNR and FQNEAQ (reference sequence). CDR3 in amino acids: CASSLNSGRRDEQFF. The CDR3 DNA is TGTGCCAGCAGCTTAAATAGCGGGAGAAGAGATGAGCAGTTCTTC.